The clone carrying this T cell receptor beta chain was seen more than once but under ten times. The target antigen is unknown. Germline trimming cut 5 bases from V and 5 bases from J; bases unmatched to any gene: 3. Per germline, CDR1 MNHNS and CDR2 SASEGT. The CDR3 covers 14 residues. Vbeta (60) and Jbeta (13) primers were used in the PCR. The data were produced by immunoSEQ multiplex PCR, yet TCRdb's version contains in-frame clones alone and is incomplete. The table lists approximately 140,000 clones, roughly 79% of them singletons. This sample stems from a study of cytomegalovirus exposure and HLA in healthy donors. Findings and caveats of the study: Presence/absence comparisons presumed near-even sequencing depth among donors.

This sequence was found in a boy aged 2 to 10 in good health and CMV-seronegative. The chain combines TRBV6-1 with TRBJ1-4; 9 bases fit TRBD1. The sequenced sample was PBMCs. CDR3 in amino acids: CASSSGTGNEKLFF. As DNA, the CDR3 is TGTGCCAGCAGTTCCGGGACAGGGAATGAAAAACTGTTTTTT.